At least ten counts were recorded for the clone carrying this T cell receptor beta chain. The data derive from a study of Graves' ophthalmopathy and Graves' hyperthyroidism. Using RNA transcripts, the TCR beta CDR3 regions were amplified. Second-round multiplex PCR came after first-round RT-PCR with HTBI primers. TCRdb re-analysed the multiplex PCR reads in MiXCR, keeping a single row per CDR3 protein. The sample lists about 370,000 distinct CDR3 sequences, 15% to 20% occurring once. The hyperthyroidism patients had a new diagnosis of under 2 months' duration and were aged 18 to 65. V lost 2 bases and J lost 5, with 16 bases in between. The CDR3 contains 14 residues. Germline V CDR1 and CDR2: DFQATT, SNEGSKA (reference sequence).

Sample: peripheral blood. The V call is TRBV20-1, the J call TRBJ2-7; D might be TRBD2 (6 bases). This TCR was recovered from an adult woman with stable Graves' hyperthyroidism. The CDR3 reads CSARFPGDRDEQYF. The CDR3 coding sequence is TGCAGTGCTAGATTCCCGGGAGATAGAGACGAGCAGTACTTC.